The rows below give T cell receptor beta chains drawn from one sample of a study of cytomegalovirus exposure and HLA in healthy donors. TCRdb's copy holds only in-frame clones and misses some; the assay was immunoSEQ multiplex PCR. The table lists fewer than 95,000 clones, 75% to 90% of them singletons, with 6.5% to 9% in the top ten. The sample comprised PBMCs. Receptors were obtained from a man aged 40-49 years in good health and CMV-seropositive. Each CDR3 is given with its conserved first and last residue. The D gene is left open where the match is weak. A clone size is listed for some rows: how often the clone was seen (once, few, many), or a class if it is expanded.

>TRBV30|-|-|TRBJ1-5
TGTGCCTGGAGTGTGGGACACAGAGTGGGTCAGCCCCAGCATTTT
CAWSVGHRVGQPQHF
>TRBV19|-|-|TRBJ1-2
TGTGCCAGTAGTATCCAGGGGATTAACTATGGCTACACCTTC
CASSIQGINYGYTF
>TRBV7-6|-|-|TRBJ2-1
TGTGCCAGCAGCTTAGCGCAGGGGTATGAGCAGTTCTTC
CASSLAQGYEQFF
>TRBV5-1|-|TRBD2|TRBJ2-1
TGCGCCAGCGGTCCCCTTGGGGCGGGGGGGCCAGGTGAGCAGTTCTTC
CASGPLGAGGPGEQFF
>TRBV2|-|TRBD1|TRBJ1-2
TGTGCCAGCAGTTCCGGGACAGAGCTGGGCTACTATGGCTACACCTTC
CASSSGTELGYYGYTF
>TRBV14|-|-|TRBJ2-1
TGTGCCAGCAGCCAAGCCCGGGACAATATTCGCAATGAGCAGTTCTTC
CASSQARDNIRNEQFF
>TRBV27|-|TRBD2|TRBJ2-1
TGTGCCAGCAGTCCCCGCCGGGCGGGGGGGCATGATGAGCAGTTCTTC
CASSPRRAGGHDEQFF
>TRBV7-2|-|TRBD2|TRBJ2-7
TGTGCCAGCAGCTCCCTCGGGGGGGCTGGCGAGCAGTACTTC
CASSSLGGAGEQYF
>TRBV27|-|-|TRBJ1-5
TGTGCCAGCAGTTCCAGGGCTTATTATCAGCCCCAGCATTTT
CASSSRAYYQPQHF
>TRBV6-1|once|-|TRBJ1-5
TGTGCCAGCGGGCCCTGGCAGGGTGGTGAAGCCCAGCATTTT
CASGPWQGGEAQHF
>TRBV18|-|-|TRBJ2-1
TGTGCCAGCTCACTATCTAAGGACTCCCACAATGAGCAGTTCTTC
CASSLSKDSHNEQFF
>TRBV29-1|-|TRBD2|TRBJ2-5
TGCAGCGTTGACAGCGGGAGTGGGGAGACCCAGTACTTC
CSVDSGSGETQYF
>TRBV28|-|TRBD2|TRBJ2-3
TGTGCCAGCAGTTTCGCAGCGGGAGATCGGGATACGCAGTATTTT
CASSFAAGDRDTQYF
>TRBV29-1|-|TRBD1|TRBJ1-3
TGCAGCGTTGGACAGGGGGCTTCTGGAAACACCATATATTTT
CSVGQGASGNTIYF
>TRBV13|-|-|TRBJ2-5
TGTGCCAGCAGCCGACAGTTGCAAGAGACCCAGTACTTC
CASSRQLQETQYF
>TRBV6-5|-|TRBD2|TRBJ2-5
TGTGCCAGCAGTTATGGGCTAGCGGGAGATTATGTGACCCAGTACTTC
CASSYGLAGDYVTQYF
>TRBV6-5|-|TRBD1|TRBJ1-3
TGTGCCAGCAGACCACCGGGACAGGGGTTGAACACCATATATTTT
CASRPPGQGLNTIYF
>TRBV5-1|-|TRBD2|TRBJ2-1
TGCGCCAGCAGCATGACTAGCGGGGTGGGTGGTGAGCAGTTCTTC
CASSMTSGVGGEQFF
>TRBV19|once|-|TRBJ2-4
TGTGCCAGTAGTCCCTCTGGACAACTTAACATTCAGTACTTC
CASSPSGQLNIQYF
>TRBV20-1|few|-|TRBJ1-2
TGCAGTGGGATGGGGGCTGGGGGCTACACCTTC
CSGMGAGGYTF
>TRBV21-1|-|-|TRBJ1-5
TGTGCCAGCAGCGAAAGGCGCAGGAGGAATCAGCCCCAGCATTTT
CASSERRRRNQPQHF
>TRBV5-1|-|TRBD2|TRBJ2-3
TGCGCCAGCAGCTTGCCGGGGACTAGCGGGGGTAAGGATACGCAGTATTTT
CASSLPGTSGGKDTQYF
>TRBV9|-|-|TRBJ1-6
TGTGCCAGCAGTCAAGATGTTCCCGGTTCACCCCTCCACTTT
CASSQDVPGSPLHF
>TRBV4-2|once|-|TRBJ1-4
TGTGCCAGCAGCCCTCCGACAGCTTTAGGGGAAAAACTGTTTTTT
CASSPPTALGEKLFF
>TRBV9|-|-|TRBJ1-1
TGTGCCAGCAGCTTTGGGATTGAGGGTGAAGCTTTCTTT
CASSFGIEGEAFF
>TRBV28|-|TRBD1|TRBJ2-7
TGTGCCAGCAGTTGGGACAGCAAAGGCGAGCAGTACTTC
CASSWDSKGEQYF
>TRBV19|-|TRBD1|TRBJ2-1
TGTGCCAGTAACCCGGTACAGGGGGCTGAGCAGTTCTTC
CASNPVQGAEQFF
>TRBV5-1|-|TRBD2|TRBJ2-7
TGCGCCAGCAGCTTGGAAGGAGCGGGGGTTGGAGAGCAGTACTTC
CASSLEGAGVGEQYF
>TRBV6-5|once|TRBD2|TRBJ2-1
TGTGCCAGCAGTTTGGCGGGAGGGTCCAATGAGCAGTTCTTC
CASSLAGGSNEQFF
>TRBV29-1|-|-|TRBJ1-3
TGCAGCGTTGTGGGGGTAGCGGCTGGAAACACCATATATTTT
CSVVGVAAGNTIYF
>TRBV6-6|-|-|TRBJ2-7
TGTGCCAGCGGGAGCGAGCAGTACTTC
CASGSEQYF
>TRBV6-1|-|TRBD1|TRBJ1-2
TGTGCCACTAAACAGGGGAACTATGGCTACACCTTC
CATKQGNYGYTF
>TRBV6-1|-|TRBD1|TRBJ1-2
TGTGCCAGCAGTGAAGCGCTTCAGGGGGCGCGTGGCTACACCTTC
CASSEALQGARGYTF
>TRBV19|-|TRBD2|TRBJ2-3
TGTGCCAGTAGAAGACTAGCGGGAGAGACAGATACGCAGTATTTT
CASRRLAGETDTQYF
>TRBV6-5|-|-|TRBJ2-7
TGTGCCAGCAGGACCCGGCAGGTCTCCTACGAGCAGTACTTC
CASRTRQVSYEQYF